Listed below are T cell receptor beta chains from one sample, sequenced in a study of blood T cell repertoires in COVID-19. Sequencing was performed with immunoSEQ multiplex PCR; in TCRdb, only in-frame clones are kept and a portion is missing. This table has around 100,000 clones, around 87% appearing once. Material for sequencing was peripheral blood. All receptors derive from a human donor with acute or convalescent COVID-19. The donor label of this sample is uncertain. CDR3s include the opening cysteine and the closing phenylalanine or tryptophan. The D gene is left open where the match is weak. Clone size appears in some rows only: once, few, many, or a class for an expanded clone.

abundance	j_gene	v_gene	d_gene	CDR3aa	CDR3nt
.	TRBJ2-2	TRBV30	.	CAMEPVQGPYGELFF	TGTGCCATGGAACCAGTGCAGGGGCCTTACGGGGAGCTGTTTTTT
.	TRBJ2-5	TRBV2	.	CASRMTEYQETQYF	TGTGCCAGCAGGATGACAGAATACCAAGAGACCCAGTACTTC
once	TRBJ2-2	TRBV4-1	TRBD1	CASSQEQGTANTGELFF	TGCGCCAGCAGCCAAGAGCAGGGGACAGCTAACACCGGGGAGCTGTTTTTT
.	TRBJ1-4	TRBV28	.	CASSLSVGGAREKLFF	TGTGCCAGCAGTTTATCGGTAGGGGGGGCCCGTGAAAAACTGTTTTTT
.	TRBJ1-6	TRBV15	.	CATSRERGPNSPLHF	TGTGCCACCAGCAGAGAGCGGGGGCCAAATTCACCCCTCCACTTT
.	TRBJ2-5	TRBV25-1	.	CASSEYAGSHQETQYF	TGTGCCAGCAGTGAATATGCGGGCAGCCACCAAGAGACCCAGTACTTC
.	TRBJ2-2	TRBV11-2	TRBD1	CASNDRGRNGELFF	TGTGCCAGCAACGACAGGGGGCGCAACGGGGAGCTGTTTTTT
once	TRBJ1-1	TRBV9	.	CASSEQGRGTEAFF	TGTGCCAGCAGCGAACAGGGCCGTGGGACTGAAGCTTTCTTT
.	TRBJ2-5	TRBV5-4	.	CASSLSKGPMKTQYF	TGTGCCAGCAGCTTGTCGAAGGGGCCAATGAAGACCCAGTACTTC
.	TRBJ2-7	TRBV4-1	.	CASSQRHRDYEQYF	TGCGCCAGCAGCCAACGACACCGGGACTACGAGCAGTACTTC
.	TRBJ2-5	TRBV7-9	.	CASSTHQGSETQYF	TGTGCCAGCAGCACACACCAGGGTTCAGAGACCCAGTACTTC
.	TRBJ2-5	TRBV5-1	.	CASSSSYQETQYF	TGCGCCAGCAGCTCCTCGTACCAAGAGACCCAGTACTTC
once	TRBJ2-3	TRBV14	.	CASSLLTGLSTDTQYF	TGTGCCAGCAGCCTATTGACAGGACTTAGCACAGATACGCAGTATTTT
once	TRBJ2-3	TRBV24-1	TRBD1	CATSDHGQGGTDTQYF	TGTGCCACCAGTGATCACGGACAGGGGGGCACAGATACGCAGTATTTT
.	TRBJ1-4	TRBV29-1	TRBD1	CSVAGQGGNEKLFF	TGCAGCGTTGCCGGACAGGGCGGGAATGAAAAACTGTTTTTT
.	TRBJ1-5	TRBV6-1	TRBD1	CASSERRAGGNQPQHF	TGTGCCAGCAGTGAACGACGAGCAGGGGGGAATCAGCCCCAGCATTTT
.	TRBJ1-2	TRBV2	TRBD1	CASSLGQLSNYGYTF	TGTGCCAGCAGCCTGGGACAGTTGTCTAACTATGGCTACACCTTC
.	TRBJ2-2	TRBV7-9	TRBD2	CASSPTPRASGGAAGELFF	TGTGCCAGCAGCCCGACACCGAGGGCTAGCGGGGGCGCGGCTGGGGAGCTGTTTTTT
.	TRBJ2-3	TRBV30	TRBD2	CAWSILAGGDTQYF	TGTGCCTGGAGTATACTAGCGGGGGGGGATACGCAGTATTTT
.	TRBJ2-3	TRBV30	.	CAWIRRGVPDTQYF	TGTGCCTGGATCCGCAGGGGGGTTCCAGATACGCAGTATTTT
.	TRBJ2-2	TRBV5-4	TRBD2	CASKLRTSGGLNTGELFF	TGTGCCAGCAAGCTGAGGACTAGCGGGGGCCTGAACACCGGGGAGCTGTTTTTT
once	TRBJ2-3	TRBV3-1/TRBV3-2	TRBD2	CASSQSGGGTDTQYF	TGTGCCAGCAGCCAATCCGGGGGGGGCACAGATACGCAGTATTTT
.	TRBJ1-2	TRBV12-3/TRBV12-4	.	CASSLSTFNGYTF	TGTGCCAGCAGTTTATCGACATTTAATGGCTACACCTTC
.	TRBJ1-2	TRBV7-2	.	CASSLTRELGNYGYTF	TGTGCCAGCAGCTTGACTCGGGAGCTGGGTAACTATGGCTACACCTTC
.	TRBJ1-2	TRBV18	.	CASSPLSGAYGYTF	TGTGCCAGCTCACCACTTTCAGGGGCCTATGGCTACACCTTC
.	TRBJ2-5	TRBV5-1	TRBD2	CASSLVTSGQETQYF	TGCGCCAGCAGCTTGGTTACTAGCGGCCAAGAGACCCAGTACTTC
few	TRBJ1-5	TRBV6-2/TRBV6-3	TRBD1	CASSSTGTGLRVRQPQHF	TGTGCCAGCAGTTCCACCGGGACAGGGTTGAGGGTGCGTCAGCCCCAGCATTTT
.	TRBJ2-1	TRBV10-3	.	CAISESYNSYNEQFF	TGTGCCATCAGTGAGTCGTATAACTCCTACAATGAGCAGTTCTTC
.	TRBJ1-2	TRBV28	.	CASSPRGITNYGYTF	TGTGCCAGCAGTCCTCGAGGGATCACTAACTATGGCTACACCTTC
once	TRBJ1-1	TRBV11-2	TRBD1	CASSFLPGQAMNTEAFF	TGTGCCAGCAGCTTCCTGCCGGGACAGGCTATGAACACTGAAGCTTTCTTT
.	TRBJ1-4	TRBV7-9	TRBD1	CASSYDRAIEKLFF	TGTGCCAGCAGCTACGACAGGGCAATCGAAAAACTGTTTTTT
.	TRBJ1-6	TRBV14	.	CASSQRWTNLHF	TGTGCCAGCAGCCAACGCTGGACTAATCTCCACTTT
.	TRBJ1-3	TRBV10-3	.	CAITPGGSTIYF	TGTGCCATCACCCCCGGCGGGTCCACCATATATTTT
.	TRBJ2-1	TRBV10-2	TRBD2	CASTKRGDNEQFF	TGCGCCAGCACTAAGCGGGGCGACAATGAGCAGTTCTTC
.	TRBJ2-3	TRBV5-1	TRBD2	CASSPLPTSGGTDTQYF	TGCGCCAGCAGCCCCCTGCCCACTAGCGGGGGAACAGATACGCAGTATTTT
.	TRBJ1-5	TRBV6-5	.	CASTMGTGRNQPQHF	TGTGCCAGCACCATGGGAACAGGGCGCAATCAGCCCCAGCATTTT
.	TRBJ1-4	TRBV4-2	.	CASSQGAGGAVNEKLFF	TGTGCCAGCAGCCAAGGGGCGGGAGGGGCGGTTAATGAAAAACTGTTTTTT
few	TRBJ1-3	TRBV5-1	.	CASSLHWASVRSGNTIYF	TGCGCCAGCAGCTTACATTGGGCATCGGTACGCTCTGGAAACACCATATATTTT
.	TRBJ2-3	TRBV7-3	TRBD2	CASSSTPIAGPTDTQYF	TGTGCCAGCAGCTCGACCCCTATAGCGGGGCCGACAGATACGCAGTATTTT
.	TRBJ1-4	TRBV5-6	TRBD1	CASSETGRFATNEKLFF	TGTGCCAGCAGCGAGACAGGGAGATTCGCAACTAATGAAAAACTGTTTTTT
once	TRBJ1-1	TRBV27	.	CASSASTGLAFF	TGTGCTAGCAGTGCCTCTACAGGGTTAGCTTTCTTT
.	TRBJ1-6	TRBV18	TRBD1	CASSPLPPGQGNSPLHF	TGTGCCAGCTCACCGCTTCCTCCTGGACAGGGGAATTCACCCCTCCACTTT
.	TRBJ2-5	TRBV6-5	TRBD2	CASSYSMGGQETQYF	TGTGCCAGCAGTTACTCGATGGGGGGGCAAGAGACCCAGTACTTC
.	TRBJ1-2	TRBV27	TRBD1	CASSSLQGPSYGYTF	TGTGCCAGCAGTTCCCTACAGGGGCCCTCCTATGGCTACACCTTC
.	TRBJ2-1	TRBV6-6	TRBD2	CASSRRGPSGGHSYNEQFF	TGTGCCAGCAGTCGACGGGGCCCTAGCGGGGGCCACTCCTACAATGAGCAGTTCTTC
.	TRBJ1-5	TRBV29-1	.	CSVISGDGNQPQHF	TGCAGCGTTATTTCAGGGGATGGCAATCAGCCCCAGCATTTT
.	TRBJ2-5	TRBV14	.	CASSLVGAAEETQYF	TGTGCCAGCAGCCTCGTAGGGGCAGCTGAAGAGACCCAGTACTTC
.	TRBJ2-2	TRBV5-1	TRBD2	CASSLGGGAAGELFF	TGCGCCAGCAGCTTAGGCGGGGGGGCCGCCGGGGAGCTGTTTTTT
.	TRBJ2-1	TRBV30	TRBD2	CAWSHPGSGGANNEQFF	TGTGCCTGGAGTCACCCGGGTAGCGGGGGGGCCAACAATGAGCAGTTCTTC